This TCR beta chain is drawn from a study of T cell clonotyping in hematopoietic cell transplantation. As for the study in general: Pretransplant recipient samples were taken after cytoreduction.

Note on this clone: Its target is not known.

Regarding the study as a whole: No sorting was done, leaving CD4 and CD8 contributions mixed.

V lost 4 bases, J lost 2 bases, and 20 bases lay in between. CDR1 and CDR2 from the germline V gene are ENHRY and SYGVKD. CDR3 size: 17 residues. Produced via immunoSEQ multiplex PCR; TCRdb's table is partial and in-frame only. The table shows under 30,000 clones, with over 60% occurring only once. This sample's time point: recipient sample about 28 days before transplant, after cytoreduction. Recipients were bled about 28 days pretransplant and at posttransplant days 30, 100, 180. This chain uses TRBV10-3 with TRBJ1-2, with D hard to call. This material consisted of peripheral blood mononuclear cells, taken before stem cell transplant. The clonotype originates from a woman aged 25 to 39 with chronic myeloid leukemia. Some clones in this sample may be carry-over from other donors' samples. The CDR3 nucleotides are TGTGCCATCAGTGGGGTATCGGACCGAGCCGCGAACTATGGCTACACCTTC. It specifies CAISGVSDRAANYGYTF.